The clone carrying this TCR beta chain was detected ten times or more. Its antigen is still unknown. The sample belongs to a study of T cells in Graves' hyperthyroidism and ophthalmopathy. TCR beta CDR3 sequences were amplified from RNA transcripts. HTBI primers were the set used in a first-round RT-PCR of the TCR CDR3. MiXCR was run by TCRdb on the multiplex PCR reads, yielding one entry per CDR3 protein. The data show fewer than 850,000 distinct CDR3 sequences, with 17% seen just once and roughly a sixth held by the top ten. This CDR3 is built from 13 residues. Germline-derived CDR1 and CDR2 are MNHEY and SMNVEV (reference sequence). J gave up 9 bases and V 7 bases, and 8 bases lay outside the gene matches. Study-level findings and limits: Most clonotypes that expanded in the thyroid above 0.001 also showed up in blood. Before onset, ophthalmopathy was predicted by the model a median around 6.2 months earlier.

Hyperthyroidism, newly diagnosed and lasting under 2 months, affected patients aged 18 to 65. Diagnosis rested on symptoms, serum thyroxine and TRAb, thyroid ultrasound, and orbital computed tomography. The sample consisted of blood. The chain joins TRBV27 to TRBJ2-1; 8 bases fit TRBD1. The sequence derives from a man aged 50-60 years with Graves' hyperthyroidism. CDR3 amino acids: CASTWTGTGEQFF. Written as DNA, the CDR3 is TGTGCCAGCACCTGGACAGGGACGGGTGAGCAGTTCTTC.